The clone carrying this T cell receptor (beta chain) was seen only once. RNA transcripts were the template, and TCR beta CDR3 regions were amplified from them. The authors performed first-round RT-PCR with HTBI primers and then a second-round multiplex PCR. TCRdb reprocessed the multiplex PCR reads with MiXCR, giving one entry per CDR3 protein. This sample yields approximately 540,000 distinct CDR3 sequences, of which about 35% are seen a single time; about 4.6% belongs to the top ten. The data stem from a study of Graves' ophthalmopathy and Graves' hyperthyroidism. The authors diagnosed from clinical symptoms, serum thyroxine, TRAb, thyroid ultrasound and orbital computed tomography. There are 12 residues in the CDR3. In germline, CDR1 is SGHNT, CDR2 YYREEE (reference sequence). The germline V and J ends were trimmed by 0 bases and 10 bases, with 8 bases remaining between them.

The chain uses TRBV5-4 and TRBJ2-1; D gene ambiguous. The material sequenced was peripheral blood or thyroid tissue (not recorded which). This receptor was obtained from an adult man with Graves' hyperthyroidism. CDR3 nucleotide sequence: TGTGCCAGCAGCTTGGGAACGAGGGAGCAGTTCTTC. Encoded protein: CASSLGTREQFF. The full variable domain, rest sourced from reference TRBV5-4 and TRBJ2-1, is ETGVTQSPTHLIKTRGQQVTLRCSSQSGHNTVSWYQQALGQGPQFIFQYYREEENGRGNFPPRFSGLQFPNYSSELNVNALELDDSALYLCASSLGTREQFFGPGTRLTVL.